This TCR beta chain stems from a study of T cells in Graves' hyperthyroidism and ophthalmopathy. General study findings and limits: With a median lead of approximately six months before onset, the model predicted ophthalmopathy. Most thyroid clonotypes that were expanded above 0.001 also turned up in blood.

RNA transcripts served as the template for amplifying TCR beta CDR3 regions. The TCR CDR3 was amplified in a first-round RT-PCR using the HTBI primer set. In TCRdb, the multiplex PCR reads were re-called with MiXCR into one record per CDR3 protein. This table holds 500,000 to 650,000 distinct CDR3 sequences, 40% to 55% found once. The study left out patients who had uncontrolled infection, other autoimmune disease, pregnancy or lactation. The diagnoses drew upon clinical symptoms, serum thyroxine and TRAb, thyroid ultrasound and orbital computed tomography. Between the trimmed V and J ends, which lost 2 bases and 5 bases, there was a span of 3 bases. The germline V gene has CDR1 MNHEY and CDR2 SVGEGT. CDR3 length: 11 amino acids. This clonotype has ten or more counts. Its antigen is not identified. A much larger clone differs by one base, so this may be a read error.

The rearrangement links TRBV6-2 or TRBV6-3 to TRBJ1-2; D not resolved. The sequencing input was peripheral blood or thyroid tissue (not recorded which). The source is an adult woman with Graves' disease, either hyperthyroidism or ophthalmopathy (not recorded which). CDR3 amino acids: CASSYRYGYTF. The CDR3 bases are TGTGCCAGCAGTTACAGATATGGCTACACCTTC.